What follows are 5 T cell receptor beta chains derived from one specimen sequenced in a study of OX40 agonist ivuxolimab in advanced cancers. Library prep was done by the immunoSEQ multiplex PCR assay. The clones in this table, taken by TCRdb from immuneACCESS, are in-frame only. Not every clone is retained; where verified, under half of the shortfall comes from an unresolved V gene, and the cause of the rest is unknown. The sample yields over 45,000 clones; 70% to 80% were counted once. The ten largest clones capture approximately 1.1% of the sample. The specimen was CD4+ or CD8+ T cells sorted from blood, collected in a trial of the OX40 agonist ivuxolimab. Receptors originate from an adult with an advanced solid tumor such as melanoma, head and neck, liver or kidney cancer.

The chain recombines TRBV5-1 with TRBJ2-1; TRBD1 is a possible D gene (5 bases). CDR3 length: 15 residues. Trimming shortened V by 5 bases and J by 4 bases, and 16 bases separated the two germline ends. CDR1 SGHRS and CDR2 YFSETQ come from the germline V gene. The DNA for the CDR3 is TGCGCCAGCAGGCTTGGGGCTGCCCGATACAATGAGCAGTTCTTC. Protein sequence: CASRLGAARYNEQFF. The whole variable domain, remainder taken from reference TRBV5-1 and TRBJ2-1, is KAGVTQTPRYLIKTRGQQVTLSCSPISGHRSVSWYQQTPGQGLQFLFEYFSETQRNKGNFPGRFSGRQFSNSRSEMNVSTLELGDSALYLCASRLGAARYNEQFFGPGTRLTVL.

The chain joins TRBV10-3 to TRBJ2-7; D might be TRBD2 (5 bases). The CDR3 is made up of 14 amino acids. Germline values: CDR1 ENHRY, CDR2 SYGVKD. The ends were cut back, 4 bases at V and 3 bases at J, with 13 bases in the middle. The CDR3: CAISASYGGYEQYF. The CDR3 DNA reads TGTGCCATCAGTGCGTCCTATGGAGGCTACGAGCAGTACTTC.

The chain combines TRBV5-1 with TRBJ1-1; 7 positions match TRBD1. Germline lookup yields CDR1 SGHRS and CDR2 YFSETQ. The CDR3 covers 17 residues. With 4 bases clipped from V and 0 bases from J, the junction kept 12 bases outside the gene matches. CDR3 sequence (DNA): TGCGCCAGCAGCGGAATAAGGGACAGTTCCATGAACACTGAAGCTTTCTTT. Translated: CASSGIRDSSMNTEAFF.

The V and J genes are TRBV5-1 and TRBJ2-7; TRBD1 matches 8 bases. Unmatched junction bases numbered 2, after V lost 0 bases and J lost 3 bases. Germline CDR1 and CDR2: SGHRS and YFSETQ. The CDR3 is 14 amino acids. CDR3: CASSLGQGYYEQYF. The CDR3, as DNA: TGCGCCAGCAGCTTGGGACAGGGGTACTACGAGCAGTACTTC.

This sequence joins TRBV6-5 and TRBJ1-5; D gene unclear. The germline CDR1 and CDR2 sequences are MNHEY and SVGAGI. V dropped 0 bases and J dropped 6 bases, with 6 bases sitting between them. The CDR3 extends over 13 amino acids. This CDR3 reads CASSYSAAQPQHF. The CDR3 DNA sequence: TGTGCCAGCAGTTACTCGGCAGCTCAGCCCCAGCATTTT.